This note documents a single TCR beta chain sequence. The sample's treatment: over 15 received Ad26.COV2.S at low or high dose, single or two shots; 5 received placebo; per-sample allocation not given. Sampling took place 63 days after the first vaccine or placebo injection. V was clipped by 1 base and J by 0 bases, with 7 bases between them. In germline, CDR1 is LNHNV, CDR2 YYDKDF (reference sequence). The CDR3 is 16 residues long. This entry comes from a study of Ad26.COV2.S vaccination and SARS-CoV-2 variants. Measured with immunoSEQ multiplex PCR; TCRdb has only the in-frame clones, and not every one. The repertoire holds roughly 510,000 clones, with roughly 85% as singletons.

Sequencing used peripheral blood, obtained in a trial of Ad26.COV2.S vaccine versus placebo. The V call is TRBV15, the J call TRBJ1-6, with a possible D match to TRBD1 (5 bases). The TCR was taken from a person aged 18-60 years who received the Ad26.COV2.S COVID-19 vaccine or a placebo. Here the CDR3 DNA reads TGTGCCACCAGCAGAGGACAGAGCTCCTATAATTCACCCCTCCACTTT. Protein: CATSRGQSSYNSPLHF. Complete variable domain (other parts from reference TRBV15 and TRBJ1-6): DAMVIQNPRYQVTQFGKPVTLSCSQTLNHNVMYWYQQKSSQAPKLLFHYYDKDFNNEADTPDNFQSRRPNTSFCFLDIRSPGLGDTAMYLCATSRGQSSYNSPLHFGNGTRLTVT.